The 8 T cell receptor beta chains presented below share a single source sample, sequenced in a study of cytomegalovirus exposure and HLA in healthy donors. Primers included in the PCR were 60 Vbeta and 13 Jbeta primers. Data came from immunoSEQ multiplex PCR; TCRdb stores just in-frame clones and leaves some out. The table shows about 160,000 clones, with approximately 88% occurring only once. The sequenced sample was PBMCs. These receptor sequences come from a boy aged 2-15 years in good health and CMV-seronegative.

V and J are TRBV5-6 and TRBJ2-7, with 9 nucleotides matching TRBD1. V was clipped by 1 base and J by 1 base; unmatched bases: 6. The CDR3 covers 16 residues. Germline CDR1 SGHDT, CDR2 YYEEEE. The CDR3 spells CASSLLGQGRSYEQYF. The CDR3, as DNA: TGTGCCAGCAGCTTGTTGGGACAGGGAAGGTCCTACGAGCAGTACTTC. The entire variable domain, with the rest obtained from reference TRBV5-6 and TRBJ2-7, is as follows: DAGVTQSPTHLIKTRGQQVTLRCSPKSGHDTVSWYQQALGQGPQFIFQYYEEEERQRGNFPDRFSGHQFPNYSSELNVNALLLGDSALYLCASSLLGQGRSYEQYFGPGTRLTVT.

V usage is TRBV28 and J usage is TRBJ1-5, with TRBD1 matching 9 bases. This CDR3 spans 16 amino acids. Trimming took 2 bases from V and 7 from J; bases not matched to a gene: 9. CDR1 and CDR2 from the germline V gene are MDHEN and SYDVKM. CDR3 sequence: CASSLKQGALGQPQHF. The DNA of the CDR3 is TGTGCCAGCAGTTTAAAACAGGGGGCGCTTGGACAGCCCCAGCATTTT.

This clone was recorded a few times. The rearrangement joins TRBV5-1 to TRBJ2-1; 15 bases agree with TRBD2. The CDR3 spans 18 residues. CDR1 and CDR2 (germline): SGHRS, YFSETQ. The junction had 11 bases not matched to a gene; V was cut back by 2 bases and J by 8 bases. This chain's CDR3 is CASSFGLAGGLDFDEQFF. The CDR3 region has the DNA TGCGCCAGCAGCTTTGGACTAGCGGGAGGGCTTGATTTTGATGAGCAGTTCTTC. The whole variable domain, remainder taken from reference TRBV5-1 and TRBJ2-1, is KAGVTQTPRYLIKTRGQQVTLSCSPISGHRSVSWYQQTPGQGLQFLFEYFSETQRNKGNFPGRFSGRQFSNSRSEMNVSTLELGDSALYLCASSFGLAGGLDFDEQFFGPGTRLTVL.

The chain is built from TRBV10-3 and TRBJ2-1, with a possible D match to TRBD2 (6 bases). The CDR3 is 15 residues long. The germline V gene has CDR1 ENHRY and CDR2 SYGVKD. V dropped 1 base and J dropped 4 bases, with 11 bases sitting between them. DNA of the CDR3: TGTGCCATCAGTGAGTTACGGGAGCTGTACAATGAGCAGTTCTTC. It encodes CAISELRELYNEQFF.

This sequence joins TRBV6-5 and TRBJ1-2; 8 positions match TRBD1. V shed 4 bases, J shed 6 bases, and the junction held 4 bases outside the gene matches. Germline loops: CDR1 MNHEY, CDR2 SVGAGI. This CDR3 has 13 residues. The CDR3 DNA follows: TGTGCCAGCAGTTTAGGACAGGGTCATGGCTACACCTTC. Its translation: CASSLGQGHGYTF.

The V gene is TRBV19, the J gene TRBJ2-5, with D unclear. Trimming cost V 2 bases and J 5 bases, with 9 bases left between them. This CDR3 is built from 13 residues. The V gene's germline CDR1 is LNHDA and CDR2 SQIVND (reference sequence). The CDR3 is CASSINPRETQYF. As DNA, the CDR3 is TGTGCCAGTAGTATAAACCCGAGGGAGACCCAGTACTTC.

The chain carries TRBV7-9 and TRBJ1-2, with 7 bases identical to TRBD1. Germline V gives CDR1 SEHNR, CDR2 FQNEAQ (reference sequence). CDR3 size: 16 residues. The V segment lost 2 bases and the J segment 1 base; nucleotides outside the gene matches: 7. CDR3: CASSLPPDRRNYGYTF. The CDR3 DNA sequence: TGTGCCAGCAGCTTACCCCCGGACAGGCGTAACTATGGCTACACCTTC.

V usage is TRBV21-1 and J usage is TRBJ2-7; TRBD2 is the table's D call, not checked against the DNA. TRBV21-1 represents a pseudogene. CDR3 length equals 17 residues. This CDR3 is CASSKARREGSTYEQYV. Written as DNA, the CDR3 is TGTGCCAGCAGCAAAGCCCGGCGAGAGGGATCTACCTACGAGCAGTACGTC.